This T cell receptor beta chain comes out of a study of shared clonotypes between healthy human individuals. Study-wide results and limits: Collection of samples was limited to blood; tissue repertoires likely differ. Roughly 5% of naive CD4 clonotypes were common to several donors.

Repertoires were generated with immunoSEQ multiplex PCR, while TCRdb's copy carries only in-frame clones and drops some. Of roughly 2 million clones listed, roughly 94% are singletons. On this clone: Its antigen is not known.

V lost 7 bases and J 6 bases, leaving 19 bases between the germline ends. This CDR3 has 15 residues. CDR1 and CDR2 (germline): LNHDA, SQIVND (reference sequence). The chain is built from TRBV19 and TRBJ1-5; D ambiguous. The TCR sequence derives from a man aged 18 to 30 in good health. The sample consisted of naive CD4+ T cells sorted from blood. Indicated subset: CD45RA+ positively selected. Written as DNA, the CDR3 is TGTGCCAGTACCAAGATTGGACGAAACGGTCAGCCCCAGCATTTT. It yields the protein CASTKIGRNGQPQHF.